These T cell receptor beta chains were read from a single sample in a study of cytomegalovirus exposure and HLA in healthy donors. The table came from immunoSEQ multiplex PCR; TCRdb's copy has only in-frame clones and leaves some out. The table has 220,000 or so clones, 82% seen once. Sequencing was performed on PBMCs. The receptors stem from a woman aged 40-49 years in good health and CMV-seronegative. CDR3s leave out the opening cysteine and the closing phenylalanine or tryptophan. The order of the fields is J gene, V gene, CDR3 protein.

j_gene: TRBJ2-7
v_gene: TRBV30
CDR3aa: AWSVRGEQY

j_gene: TRBJ2-6
v_gene: TRBV15
CDR3aa: ATSRDQGSGANVLT

j_gene: TRBJ1-2
v_gene: TRBV9
CDR3aa: ASSFHQGVGGSFYGYT

j_gene: TRBJ2-7
v_gene: TRBV19
CDR3aa: ASSDRDRSSYEQY

j_gene: TRBJ2-2
v_gene: TRBV5-1
CDR3aa: ASSLVGEATGELF

j_gene: TRBJ2-3
v_gene: TRBV27
CDR3aa: ASRPTGGGFSTDTQY

j_gene: TRBJ2-1
v_gene: TRBV5-1
CDR3aa: ASHSGSSYNEQF

j_gene: TRBJ1-1
v_gene: TRBV29-1
CDR3aa: SAGQYEAF

j_gene: TRBJ2-5
v_gene: TRBV6-1
CDR3aa: ASSARLAGASETQY

j_gene: TRBJ1-2
v_gene: TRBV7-2
CDR3aa: ASTLPDTSST

j_gene: TRBJ2-7
v_gene: TRBV10-3
CDR3aa: AISGDREYYEQY

j_gene: TRBJ2-5
v_gene: TRBV28
CDR3aa: ASSSSQGQETQY

j_gene: TRBJ2-2
v_gene: TRBV4-2
CDR3aa: ASSQDRAGELF

j_gene: TRBJ1-3
v_gene: TRBV21-1
CDR3aa: ASSKGGGQSDSGNTIY

j_gene: TRBJ2-7
v_gene: TRBV6-6
CDR3aa: ASRNLAAATYEQY

j_gene: TRBJ2-1
v_gene: TRBV2
CDR3aa: ASSHPRGTVYNEQF

j_gene: TRBJ2-6
v_gene: TRBV2
CDR3aa: ASTPHRARGANVLT

j_gene: TRBJ1-1
v_gene: TRBV19
CDR3aa: ASSIGAYTEAF

j_gene: TRBJ2-7
v_gene: TRBV13
CDR3aa: ASSSVRTSLTYEQY

j_gene: TRBJ1-1
v_gene: TRBV5-1
CDR3aa: ASSLDRGTEAF

j_gene: TRBJ2-5
v_gene: TRBV7-9
CDR3aa: ASSLAETQY

j_gene: TRBJ1-1
v_gene: TRBV7-9
CDR3aa: SSSLGSRTAVITEAF

j_gene: TRBJ2-1
v_gene: TRBV7-2
CDR3aa: ASSPSGSSYNEQF

j_gene: TRBJ2-3
v_gene: TRBV7-2
CDR3aa: ASSLRPASVTDTQY

j_gene: TRBJ2-4
v_gene: TRBV10-3
CDR3aa: AIAVDPKNIQY

j_gene: TRBJ2-7
v_gene: TRBV7-2
CDR3aa: ASSSGRALSSYEQY

j_gene: TRBJ1-5
v_gene: TRBV7-9
CDR3aa: SSSSGTGTGNQPQH

j_gene: TRBJ2-7
v_gene: TRBV27
CDR3aa: ASSLRPWTGYPHEQY

j_gene: TRBJ2-7
v_gene: TRBV11-2
CDR3aa: ASSALIEQY

j_gene: TRBJ1-5
v_gene: TRBV7-2
CDR3aa: ASSSGRASNQPQH

j_gene: TRBJ2-1
v_gene: TRBV15
CDR3aa: ATSSTGTSGRGNNEQF

j_gene: TRBJ2-3
v_gene: TRBV7-3
CDR3aa: ASSFSGSDTQY

j_gene: TRBJ2-1
v_gene: TRBV27
CDR3aa: ASRGLDSSYNEQF

j_gene: TRBJ2-7
v_gene: TRBV5-1
CDR3aa: ASSLATNYEQY

j_gene: TRBJ2-2
v_gene: TRBV5-1
CDR3aa: ASSLIERGTGELF

j_gene: TRBJ2-7
v_gene: TRBV9
CDR3aa: ASSVTGVSYEQY

j_gene: TRBJ2-7
v_gene: TRBV27
CDR3aa: ASSLSRLSYEQY

j_gene: TRBJ1-1
v_gene: TRBV19
CDR3aa: ASSLLNTEAF

j_gene: TRBJ2-7
v_gene: TRBV7-9
CDR3aa: ASSPGTGAQGEQY

j_gene: TRBJ1-6
v_gene: TRBV27
CDR3aa: ASSLWGQGYNSPLH

j_gene: TRBJ2-1
v_gene: TRBV7-9
CDR3aa: ASSLVWSTYLDEQF

j_gene: TRBJ1-5
v_gene: TRBV2
CDR3aa: ASTGGIVNQPQH

j_gene: TRBJ2-1
v_gene: TRBV7-9
CDR3aa: ASSPYGGGEQF

j_gene: TRBJ2-3
v_gene: TRBV29-1
CDR3aa: SVLRVTSGSRADTQY

j_gene: TRBJ2-1
v_gene: TRBV10-3
CDR3aa: AISDLYNEQF

j_gene: TRBJ2-7
v_gene: TRBV19
CDR3aa: ASSGGLAGDPYEQY

j_gene: TRBJ2-1
v_gene: TRBV19
CDR3aa: ASSLGQGNEQF

j_gene: TRBJ2-7
v_gene: TRBV6-6
CDR3aa: ASRPTNRGKKWEQY

j_gene: TRBJ1-5
v_gene: TRBV19
CDR3aa: ASSPGGRGNQPQH

j_gene: TRBJ2-7
v_gene: TRBV9
CDR3aa: ASSGIAGFYEQY

j_gene: TRBJ2-1
v_gene: TRBV7-8
CDR3aa: ASFGRGLAGETGYNEQF

j_gene: TRBJ2-7
v_gene: TRBV5-6
CDR3aa: ASSYSIAGALNEQY

j_gene: TRBJ1-4
v_gene: TRBV20-1
CDR3aa: SASLEKLF

j_gene: TRBJ2-7
v_gene: TRBV7-7
CDR3aa: ASSPLRGSAYEQY